The 11 T cell receptor beta chains below come from one sample, sequenced in a study of blood T cell repertoires in COVID-19. Method: immunoSEQ multiplex PCR; TCRdb's copy keeps in-frame clones and lacks some. The sample includes around 60,000 clones, 75% to 85% seen only once; the top ten take roughly 10%. Sequencing was carried out using peripheral blood. Receptor source: a man over 45 with COVID-19, enrolled during active disease.

This clone was observed a few times. V is TRBV7-2 and J is TRBJ2-7, with D perhaps matching TRBD1 (7 bases). Trimming cost V 3 bases and J 6 bases, with 15 bases left between them. Germline V lookup: CDR1 SGHTA, CDR2 FQGNSA. The CDR3 is made up of 14 amino acids. The CDR3 DNA is TGTGCCAGCAGCTTCGACGGGACAGCGGGCGAGCAGTACTTC. As protein: CASSFDGTAGEQYF. Filled out from reference TRBV7-2 and TRBJ2-7, the complete variable domain reads GAGVSQSPSNKVTEKGKDVELRCDPISGHTALYWYRQSLGQGLEFLIYFQGNSAPDKSGLPSDRFSAERTGGSVSTLTIQRTQQEDSAVYLCASSFDGTAGEQYFGPGTRLTVT.

The chain joins TRBV10-3 to TRBJ1-6; D possibly corresponds to TRBD1 (6 bases). The CDR3 consists of 16 residues. V was shortened by 4 bases and J by 6 bases, with 16 bases between the two germline ends. CDR1 is ENHRY and CDR2 is SYGVKD in the germline V gene. CDR3 sequence (DNA): TGTGCCATCAGTGCACCCACACGGGGGGCTAATTCACCCCTCCACTTT. As protein: CAISAPTRGANSPLHF.

This chain links TRBV28 with TRBJ1-4; D is ambiguous. V lost 5 bases to trimming and J lost 0 bases, with 16 bases between them. This CDR3 has 17 residues. Germline V lookup: CDR1 MDHEN, CDR2 SYDVKM. CDR3 sequence (DNA): TGTGCCAGCAGTGCCGTTTGGCATCCTCCAACTAATGAAAAACTGTTTTTT. It specifies CASSAVWHPPTNEKLFF.

This clone was detected once. This CDR3 is CASSKGPDRTPQYF. CDR3 nucleotide sequence: TGTGCCAGCAGCAAAGGTCCCGACCGGACTCCACAGTACTTC. The chain has TRBV21-1 and TRBJ2-5; the table's TRBD2 call for D was not verified on the DNA. TRBV21-1 has pseudogene status. The CDR3 consists of 14 residues.

In nucleotides, the CDR3 is TGTGCCAGCAGCCGGGGACAGGCAGAAGAGCAGTTCTTC. The encoded protein is CASSRGQAEEQFF. V and J are TRBV7-2 and TRBJ2-1; 8 positions agree with TRBD1. The length of the CDR3 is 13 residues. V was clipped by 5 bases and J by 10 bases; unmatched bases: 7. Germline V gives CDR1 SGHTA, CDR2 FQGNSA.

In its sample, this clone was seen once. The CDR3 sequence: CASSLGKSTRDEQFF. CDR3 sequence (DNA): TGTGCCAGCAGCTTAGGGAAATCTACCAGGGATGAGCAGTTCTTC. The chain links TRBV7-6 to TRBJ2-1, with a possible D match to TRBD1 (5 bases). Germline CDR1 SGHVS, CDR2 FNYEAQ. The CDR3 runs to 15 residues. Trimming left V 1 base short and J 8 bases short, with 15 bases between. Combining the CDR3 with reference TRBV7-6 and TRBJ2-1 gives the whole variable domain GAGVSQSPRYKVTKRGQDVALRCDPISGHVSLYWYRQALGQGPEFLTYFNYEAQQDKSGLPNDRFSAERPEGSISTLTIQRTEQRDSAMYRCASSLGKSTRDEQFFGPGTRLTVL.

The chain's CDR3 is CASRQGTNYGYTF. The DNA of the CDR3 is TGTGCCAGCAGACAGGGAACTAACTATGGCTACACCTTC. This rearrangement joins TRBV28 to TRBJ1-2; possibly TRBD1 for D (6 bases). Trimming removed 6 bases from V and 0 bases from J, with 8 bases in between. Germline CDR1 reads MDHEN; CDR2 reads SYDVKM. The CDR3 is 13 residues long.

This chain connects TRBV19 to TRBJ1-2; D call uncertain. This CDR3 is 13 amino acids long. Looked up from germline, CDR1 is LNHDA and CDR2 is SQIVND (reference sequence). The ends were cut back, 3 bases at V and 8 bases at J, with 13 bases in the middle. Here the CDR3 DNA reads TGTGCCAGTAGTATGGCCCTCCAGCGAGGCTACACCTTC. This sequence encodes CASSMALQRGYTF.

The chain is built from TRBV6-5 and TRBJ2-4; TRBD1 matches at 9 bases. CDR3 size: 13 residues. The V segment lost 5 bases and the J segment 8 bases; nucleotides outside the gene matches: 4. CDR1 and CDR2 from the germline V gene are MNHEY and SVGAGI. The CDR3 protein is CASSNRGLDIQYF. The CDR3 region has the DNA TGTGCCAGCAGTAACAGGGGGCTTGACATTCAGTACTTC.

The chain carries TRBV2 and TRBJ2-7, with a possible D match to TRBD2 (5 bases). V was shortened by 4 bases and J by 9 bases, with 22 bases between the two germline ends. Germline V CDR1 and CDR2: SNHLY, FYNNEI. This CDR3 is 15 amino acids long. The CDR3 DNA sequence: TGTGCCAGCAGTGGACTAACCTCTATGGATCACGGGCAGTACTTC. Protein sequence: CASSGLTSMDHGQYF.

This rearrangement joins TRBV7-3 to TRBJ2-7; unclear D gene. The CDR3 covers 14 residues. Trimming removed 3 bases from V and 6 bases from J, with 15 bases in between. Per germline, CDR1 SGHTA and CDR2 FQGTGA. The CDR3 bases are TGTGCCAGCAGCTTGGGTCTCTCGGGTGGCGAGCAGTACTTC. It translates to CASSLGLSGGEQYF.